One sample yielded the 24 T cell receptor beta chains listed below, sequenced in a study of blood T cell repertoires in COVID-19. Data came from immunoSEQ multiplex PCR; TCRdb stores just in-frame clones and leaves some out. The data show roughly 180,000 clones, with roughly three quarters seen just once and roughly 8.6% held by the top ten. The sequenced sample was peripheral blood. The receptor set was obtained from a woman between 45 and 60 years old with active or convalescent COVID-19.

This chain links TRBV6-2 or TRBV6-3 with TRBJ1-2, with D tentatively TRBD1 (5 bases). Trimming stripped 6 bases from V and 7 bases from J, with 21 bases between. This CDR3 is built from 15 residues. In germline, CDR1 is MNHEY, CDR2 SVGEGT. This chain's CDR3 is CASSRFDRLLGGYTF. CDR3 in DNA: TGTGCCAGCAGCCGCTTTGACAGACTCCTCGGTGGCTACACCTTC.

The V and J genes are TRBV23-1 and TRBJ2-7; 7 nucleotides line up with TRBD1. TRBV23-1 is recorded as an ORF, its role being uncertain. Losses at the gene ends were 3 bases for V and 2 bases for J; bases not matched to a gene: 7. The length of the CDR3 is 15 residues. CDR3 loop: CASSQKDRNTYEQYF. In nucleotides, the CDR3 is TGCGCCAGCAGTCAGAAGGACAGGAATACCTACGAGCAGTACTTC.

At least ten counts were recorded for this clone. The J gene is TRBJ2-7, the V gene TRBV9; D is unresolved. Germline V lookup: CDR1 SGDLS, CDR2 YYNGEE. The CDR3 spans 14 residues. The V end lost 3 bases, the J end lost 2 bases, and 12 bases lay between the germline ends. CDR3: CASSASGFTYEQYF. CDR3 in DNA: TGTGCCAGCAGCGCCTCCGGGTTTACCTACGAGCAGTACTTC. The whole variable domain, filled in from reference TRBV9 and TRBJ2-7, reads DSGVTQTPKHLITATGQRVTLRCSPRSGDLSVYWYQQSLDQGLQFLIQYYNGEERAKGNILERFSAQQFPDLHSELNLSSLELGDSALYFCASSASGFTYEQYFGPGTRLTVT.

This clone was counted a single time. This chain links TRBV19 with TRBJ1-3; perhaps TRBD1 as D (5 bases). V lost 5 bases and J lost 0, with 11 bases in between. Per germline, CDR1 LNHDA and CDR2 SQIVND (reference sequence). The length of the CDR3 is 15 residues. In DNA, the CDR3 is TGTGCCAGTAGTCCAACCGACAGCTCTGGAAACACCATATATTTT. This sequence encodes CASSPTDSSGNTIYF.

The V and J genes are TRBV9 and TRBJ1-4; D is unresolved. Trimming left V 4 bases short and J 8 bases short, with 12 bases between. Per germline, CDR1 SGDLS and CDR2 YYNGEE. This CDR3 is 13 amino acids long. The CDR3 loop reads CASSPRGGEKLFF. The CDR3 DNA sequence: TGTGCCAGCAGCCCCCGCGGTGGGGAAAAACTGTTTTTT. Full variable domain (missing parts from reference TRBV9 and TRBJ1-4): DSGVTQTPKHLITATGQRVTLRCSPRSGDLSVYWYQQSLDQGLQFLIQYYNGEERAKGNILERFSAQQFPDLHSELNLSSLELGDSALYFCASSPRGGEKLFFGSGTQLSVL.

This rearrangement joins TRBV2 to TRBJ1-2; 12 bases are a match to TRBD1. The junction had 11 bases not matched to a gene; V was cut back by 7 bases and J by 5 bases. From germline, CDR1 is SNHLY and CDR2 FYNNEI. The CDR3 has 16 amino acids. The DNA for the CDR3 is TGTGCCAGCACCCAAGGGACAGGGGGCACCTCATATGGCTACACCTTC. Translating it yields CASTQGTGGTSYGYTF.

The rearrangement joins TRBV11-2 to TRBJ1-3; weak D call: TRBD1 (5 bases). Trimming took off 3 bases at V and 0 bases at J, with 18 bases between the two ends. The CDR3 is 18 residues long. Germline CDR1 is SGHAT and CDR2 is FQNNGV. The CDR3 loop is CASSFWRGLTNSGNTIYF. DNA of the CDR3: TGTGCCAGCAGCTTCTGGCGGGGCCTAACCAACTCTGGAAACACCATATATTTT.

CDR3 nucleotides: TGTGCCAGCTCACTGCGACAGGGGAGCTCCTATAATTCACCCCTCCACTTT. The encoded protein is CASSLRQGSSYNSPLHF. The gene calls are TRBV18 and TRBJ1-6; TRBD1 matches at 8 bases. Germline lookup yields CDR1 KGHSH and CDR2 LQKENI. V shed 4 bases and J 0 bases; nucleotides not matched to a gene: 5. The CDR3 is 17 amino acids.

This clone was seen just once. This chain links TRBV5-1 with TRBJ2-3; 8 bases match TRBD2. The junction had 8 bases not matched to a gene; V was cut back by 4 bases and J by 4 bases. The CDR3 contains 15 residues. Germline CDR1 reads SGHRS; CDR2 reads YFSETQ. DNA for the CDR3: TGCGCCAGCAGCCTTCGGGGGGGAGGCGCAGATACGCAGTATTTT. Its protein is CASSLRGGGADTQYF. Combining the CDR3 with reference TRBV5-1 and TRBJ2-3 gives the whole variable domain KAGVTQTPRYLIKTRGQQVTLSCSPISGHRSVSWYQQTPGQGLQFLFEYFSETQRNKGNFPGRFSGRQFSNSRSEMNVSTLELGDSALYLCASSLRGGGADTQYFGPGTRLTVL.

This clone was recorded many times. The V and J genes are TRBV2 and TRBJ2-3; tentative D call: TRBD2 (6 bases). Germline CDR1 reads SNHLY; CDR2 reads FYNNEI. The V and J ends lost 7 bases and 7 bases respectively, with 18 bases between them. This CDR3 is 14 amino acids long. CDR3 sequence reads: CASTGLQSGHTQYF. In DNA, the CDR3 is TGTGCCAGCACCGGACTACAATCAGGGCATACGCAGTATTTT.

The table lists this clone with a few counts. This chain uses TRBV28 with TRBJ2-1; 10 nucleotides agree with TRBD2. Per the germline V gene, CDR1 is MDHEN and CDR2 is SYDVKM. V lost 6 bases, J lost 0 bases, and 8 bases stayed unmatched. The CDR3 consists of 17 residues. The CDR3 region is CASSTGLAVSSYNEQFF. The CDR3 DNA reads as TGTGCCAGCAGCACCGGACTAGCGGTTAGCTCCTACAATGAGCAGTTCTTC.

The chain has TRBV5-1 and TRBJ1-5; maybe TRBD1 (6 bases). Trimming cost V 5 bases and J 5 bases, with 14 bases left between them. The CDR3 loop spans 14 amino acids. Germline V gives CDR1 SGHRS, CDR2 YFSETQ. DNA for the CDR3: TGCGCCAGCAGTCCTGACAGGTCGGATCAGCCCCAGCATTTT. It encodes CASSPDRSDQPQHF. The variable domain in full, completed from reference TRBV5-1 and TRBJ1-5, reads KAGVTQTPRYLIKTRGQQVTLSCSPISGHRSVSWYQQTPGQGLQFLFEYFSETQRNKGNFPGRFSGRQFSNSRSEMNVSTLELGDSALYLCASSPDRSDQPQHFGDGTRLSIL.

The V and J genes are TRBV19 and TRBJ2-3, with D perhaps matching TRBD1 (5 bases). V was pared by 3 bases and J by 4 bases, with 11 bases between. CDR1 and CDR2 (germline): LNHDA, SQIVND (reference sequence). The CDR3 covers 14 residues. The CDR3 DNA sequence: TGTGCCAGTAGTATGCGGCAGGGCCCAGATACGCAGTATTTT. Translation: CASSMRQGPDTQYF.

This clone was seen once. The J gene is TRBJ2-7, the V gene TRBV6-2 or TRBV6-3, with TRBD2 matching over 7 bases. The V gene's germline CDR1 is MNHEY and CDR2 SVGEGT. CDR3 length: 15 amino acids. Germline trimming cut 2 bases from V and 0 bases from J; bases unmatched to any gene: 4. CDR3 in amino acids: CASSYEGGSSYEQYF. The CDR3 DNA reads TGTGCCAGCAGTTACGAGGGCGGGAGCTCCTACGAGCAGTACTTC.

This clone was counted many times. The V gene is TRBV5-1, the J gene TRBJ2-7; D perhaps matches TRBD2 (7 bases). Germline values: CDR1 SGHRS, CDR2 YFSETQ. The CDR3 runs 12 residues. The ends were cut back, 5 bases at V and 7 bases at J, with 13 bases in the middle. The DNA of the CDR3 is TGCGCCAGCAGGGGGGGGGCCTCGGAGCAGTACTTC. Translating it yields CASRGGASEQYF.

V gene TRBV28 combines with J gene TRBJ1-1; 7 bases are a match to TRBD1. With 7 bases clipped from V and 9 bases from J, the junction kept 14 bases outside the gene matches. Germline V gene sequence: CDR1 MDHEN, CDR2 SYDVKM. CDR3 size: 14 residues. CDR3 sequence (DNA): TGTGCCAGCACCCTGGGACAGCAAGTTGGTCAAGCTTTCTTT. Translating gives CASTLGQQVGQAFF.

This chain connects TRBV10-3 to TRBJ1-5; D ambiguous. Trimming took 3 bases from V and 6 from J, leaving 12 bases between them. Germline lookup yields CDR1 ENHRY and CDR2 SYGVKD. This CDR3 comprises 14 residues. Written as DNA, the CDR3 is TGTGCCATCAGTGACCCGAATCGGGGTCAGCCCCAGCATTTT. Amino acids: CAISDPNRGQPQHF.

This clone was counted between two and nine times. V usage is TRBV19 and J usage is TRBJ2-2; D is perhaps TRBD1 (5 bases). CDR1 and CDR2 from the germline V gene are LNHDA and SQIVND (reference sequence). The CDR3 is made up of 17 amino acids. V lost 7 bases, J lost 4 bases, and 22 bases lay in between. In DNA form, the CDR3 reads TGTGCCAGTACCGTAGATCAGGGATTTCCTCCCACCGGGGAGCTGTTTTTT. This gives the protein CASTVDQGFPPTGELFF. The full variable domain, rest sourced from reference TRBV19 and TRBJ2-2, is DGGITQSPKYLFRKEGQNVTLSCEQNLNHDAMYWYRQDPGQGLRLIYYSQIVNDFQKGDIAEGYSVSREKKESFPLTVTSAQKNPTAFYLCASTVDQGFPPTGELFFGEGSRLTVL.

This chain joins TRBV6-5 and TRBJ1-5; perhaps TRBD1 as D (5 bases). The CDR3 extends over 14 amino acids. Trimming pared 5 bases from V and 3 bases from J, leaving 11 bases between. Germline loops: CDR1 MNHEY, CDR2 SVGAGI. The CDR3: CASSPGHYNQPQHF. The CDR3 nucleotides read TGTGCCAGCAGTCCTGGACACTACAATCAGCCCCAGCATTTT.

The CDR3 sequence: CSVEPTGTSGYNEQFF. CDR3 coding DNA: TGCAGCGTTGAGCCTACCGGGACTAGCGGTTACAATGAGCAGTTCTTC. This chain joins TRBV29-1 and TRBJ2-1; 11 bases map to TRBD2. There are 16 residues in the CDR3. Germline V gene lookup returns CDR1 SQVTM and CDR2 ANQGSEA. V was pared by 3 bases and J by 4 bases, with 8 bases of the junction left unmatched.

Only one count was recorded for this clone. The genes are TRBV5-1 and TRBJ2-2; 10 nucleotides line up with TRBD2. The CDR3 spans 17 residues. After removal of 0 bases from V and 5 bases from J, the junction contained 7 bases not matched to a gene. Germline V gives CDR1 SGHRS, CDR2 YFSETQ. The CDR3, as DNA: TGCGCCAGCAGCTTGGAGGACCCAGCGGGAGGGACCGGGGAGCTGTTTTTT. This codes for CASSLEDPAGGTGELFF.

The V and J genes are TRBV9 and TRBJ2-2; D call uncertain. Germline V gives CDR1 SGDLS, CDR2 YYNGEE. The CDR3 contains 16 residues. V was cut by 4 bases and J by 3 bases, with 16 bases left in between. CDR3 bases: TGTGCCAGCAGCCTACGACCCACTACGGACACCGGGGAGCTGTTTTTT. This encodes CASSLRPTTDTGELFF.

This clone was seen more than once but under ten times. The rearrangement joins TRBV14 to TRBJ1-1, with 9 bases matching TRBD1. The CDR3 extends over 16 amino acids. The V segment lost 7 bases and the J segment 1 base; nucleotides outside the gene matches: 10. The germline V gene encodes CDR1 SGHDN and CDR2 FVKESK. The chain's CDR3 is CASTPMPGQGNTEAFF. The CDR3 nucleotides read TGTGCCAGCACCCCAATGCCGGGACAGGGGAACACTGAAGCTTTCTTT.

The chain has TRBV2 and TRBJ2-7; D perhaps matches TRBD2 (6 bases). The CDR3 is 15 amino acids. Trimming stripped 6 bases from V and 1 base from J, with 16 bases between. Germline lookup yields CDR1 SNHLY and CDR2 FYNNEI. The CDR3 loop is CASSRFSAGSYEQYF. For the CDR3, the DNA is TGTGCCAGCAGCCGATTCTCGGCGGGGTCCTACGAGCAGTACTTC.